This T cell receptor beta chain is drawn from a study of CD8 T cells in ankylosing spondylitis. Findings of the study overall: The study identified a TCR beta motif of under 10 highly homologous variants that appeared characteristic of ankylosing spondylitis blood.

This clonotype was observed a few times. The antigen is undetermined. This CDR3 region has 17 residues. CDR1 is LNHNV and CDR2 is YYDKDF in the germline V gene (reference sequence). Germline trimming cut 0 bases from V and 7 bases from J; bases unmatched to any gene: 11. One entry per CDR3 protein, called by TCRdb with MiXCR from the 5' RACE reads. The profile covers about 540,000 distinct CDR3 sequences, with roughly 13% appearing a single time and approximately 6.3% taken by the ten largest. This chain links TRBV15 with TRBJ2-1, with 8 bases aligning to TRBD2. This clonotype was sampled from a male donor with ankylosing spondylitis. Source material: blood, either unsorted or a sorted T cell fraction (not recorded which). The DNA for the CDR3 is TGTGCCACCAGCAGAGAGATGGGTAGCGGGAATAAGAATGAGCAGTTCTTC. This codes for CATSREMGSGNKNEQFF. The whole variable domain, remainder taken from reference TRBV15 and TRBJ2-1, is DAMVIQNPRYQVTQFGKPVTLSCSQTLNHNVMYWYQQKSSQAPKLLFHYYDKDFNNEADTPDNFQSRRPNTSFCFLDIRSPGLGDTAMYLCATSREMGSGNKNEQFFGPGTRLTVL.